The clone carrying this T cell receptor (beta chain) was recorded at least ten times. Its cognate antigen is unknown. TCRdb recomputed calls from the multiplex PCR reads with MiXCR, one row per CDR3 protein. The sample has tens of thousands of distinct CDR3 sequences, around 29% seen once. The germline V and J ends were trimmed by 4 bases and 8 bases, with 17 bases remaining between them. The CDR3 extends over 15 amino acids. CDR1 is MNHEY, CDR2 SMNVEV, per germline (reference sequence). The data belong to a study of breast tumors, draining lymph nodes, adjacent tissues. Whole-study findings and limits: Tumor TCR diversity was below lymph nodes but above nontumor tissue. Tumor T cell lymph node origin was a supported hypothesis, not proven. Luminal-like breast cancer showed significantly higher tumor–nontumor repertoire similarity than basal-like. The data were judged consistent with most tumor T cells coming from lymph node and expanding in tumor.

The lymph nodes were axillary draining lymph nodes from breast cancer patients. Sequencing input: axillary lymph node tissue. This rearrangement joins TRBV27 to TRBJ1-4; TRBD1 might be the D (6 bases). This sequence originates from a female donor with breast cancer. Some clones in this sample may be carry-over from other donors' samples. DNA for the CDR3: TGTGCCAGCAGTTCCAACACAGGGTCTTGGGAAAAACTGTTTTTT. It translates to CASSSNTGSWEKLFF.